This entry lists 23 T cell receptor beta chains sequenced from one sample in a study of early T cells in non-severe SARS-CoV-2 infection. TCRdb used MiXCR to reprocess the 5' RACE reads, holding one entry per CDR3 protein. Of 100,000 to 150,000 distinct CDR3 sequences in the sample, more than 12% were seen once. Sequencing was carried out using whole blood. All receptors derive from an adult who was a healthcare worker with PCR-confirmed SARS-CoV-2 infection or an uninfected control (not recorded which).

This rearrangement joins TRBV3-1 to TRBJ1-2; 9 bases are shared with TRBD1. Germline V gives CDR1 LGHDT, CDR2 YNNKEL (reference sequence). The junction had 4 bases not matched to a gene; V was cut back by 0 bases and J by 5 bases. CDR3 size: 15 residues. CDR3 sequence reads: CASSQDLQGAYGYTF. The CDR3 region has the DNA TGTGCCAGCAGCCAAGATCTACAGGGGGCGTATGGCTACACCTTC.

In this sample, this clonotype turned up a few times. The V call is TRBV3-1, the J call TRBJ2-5, with 9 positions matching TRBD2. Germline CDR1 and CDR2: LGHDT and YNNKEL (reference sequence). J gave up 6 bases and V 5 bases, and 13 bases lay outside the gene matches. The CDR3 is made up of 16 amino acids. CDR3 amino acids: CASSYFSGGGAQTQYF. CDR3 DNA sequence: TGTGCCAGCAGCTACTTTTCGGGCGGGGGGGCGCAGACCCAGTACTTC.

This clonotype was seen at least ten times. The DNA for the CDR3 is TGCAGCGTCAGATACAGGGTGGACGGGGAGCAGTTCTTC. Amino acid sequence: CSVRYRVDGEQFF. The chain joins TRBV29-1 to TRBJ2-1, with a possible D match to TRBD1 (6 bases). CDR1 is SQVTM and CDR2 is ANQGSEA in the germline V gene. CDR3 size: 13 residues. Trimming removed 6 bases from V and 10 bases from J, with 19 bases in between.

This clonotype was seen a few times. The chain combines TRBV18 with TRBJ2-7; D is uncertain. The CDR3 sequence is 13 residues long. V was shortened by 2 bases and J by 4 bases, with 9 bases between the two germline ends. In germline, CDR1 is KGHSH, CDR2 LQKENI. The CDR3 loop is CASSPVDGYEQYF. The DNA for the CDR3 is TGTGCCAGCTCACCAGTAGACGGGTACGAGCAGTACTTC.

V is TRBV13 and J is TRBJ2-3; 8 bases line up with TRBD2. With V trimmed by 5 bases and J by 3 bases, 10 bases remained unmatched. CDR3 length: 16 amino acids. Germline V CDR1 and CDR2: PRHDT, FYEKMQ (reference sequence). The CDR3 reads CASSPQAGEVTDTQYF. CDR3 bases: TGTGCCAGCAGCCCTCAAGCGGGGGAGGTGACAGATACGCAGTATTTT.

This clonotype turned up a few times. This chain joins TRBV12-3 or TRBV12-4 and TRBJ2-3, with 8 bases lining up with TRBD2. The CDR3 consists of 13 residues. V trimming: 7 bases; J trimming: 8 bases; junction bases outside the gene matches: 8. CDR3 nucleotides: TGTGCCAGCACCCCACCCGGGAGGGGTACGCAGTATTTT. This translates into CASTPPGRGTQYF.

The rearrangement uses TRBV14 and TRBJ1-2; D is undetermined. Trimming removed 3 bases from V and 8 bases from J, with 10 bases in between. Germline CDR1 SGHDN, CDR2 FVKESK. The length of the CDR3 is 12 residues. DNA for the CDR3: TGTGCCAGCAGCCAGATACCTGAAGGCTACACCTTC. Its translation is CASSQIPEGYTF.

The genes are TRBV7-3 and TRBJ2-5; D is perhaps TRBD2 (6 bases). V was trimmed by 1 base and J by 5 bases, leaving 14 bases between them. Germline lookup yields CDR1 SGHTA and CDR2 FQGTGA. The CDR3 length is 15 residues. The CDR3 region is CASSLNPTSYETQYF. As DNA, the CDR3 is TGTGCCAGCAGCTTAAATCCCACTAGCTACGAGACCCAGTACTTC. The full variable domain, rest sourced from reference TRBV7-3 and TRBJ2-5, is GAGVSQTPSNKVTEKGKYVELRCDPISGHTALYWYRQSLGQGPEFLIYFQGTGAADDSGLPNDRFFAVRPEGSVSTLKIQRTERGDSAVYLCASSLNPTSYETQYFGPGTRLLVL.

This clonotype was detected a few times. The rearrangement links TRBV12-3 or TRBV12-4 to TRBJ2-1; D is perhaps TRBD2 (5 bases). The ends were cut back, 8 bases at V and 0 bases at J, with 14 bases in the middle. CDR3 length: 15 residues. CDR3 DNA sequence: TGTGCCAGCTCAAAAGAGGGTGGCTCCTACAATGAGCAGTTCTTC. Amino acid sequence: CASSKEGGSYNEQFF.

The gene calls are TRBV12-3 or TRBV12-4 and TRBJ1-1, with D uncertain. Trimming took 5 bases from V and 6 from J, leaving 19 bases between them. CDR3 length: 15 residues. CDR3 coding DNA: TGTGCCAGCAGTCCCATCAACGTAGGAGGCGCTGAAGCTTTCTTT. This codes for CASSPINVGGAEAFF.

The chain links TRBV12-3 or TRBV12-4 to TRBJ1-4; 11 bases are a match to TRBD1. The V segment lost 6 bases and the J segment 6 bases; nucleotides outside the gene matches: 6. This CDR3 region has 15 residues. CDR3 nucleotide sequence: TGTGCCAGCAGCCCGGGGACAGGGGGGGATGAAAAACTGTTTTTT. Amino acids: CASSPGTGGDEKLFF.

The chain combines TRBV14 with TRBJ1-3; 8 nucleotides line up with TRBD1. The junction had 10 bases not matched to a gene; V was cut back by 0 bases and J by 3 bases. The length of the CDR3 is 18 residues. Germline-derived CDR1 and CDR2 are SGHDN and FVKESK. DNA for the CDR3: TGTGCCAGCAGCCAAGATTGGGCAGGGGGCAGCCTTGGAAACACCATATATTTT. Translating gives CASSQDWAGGSLGNTIYF.

The gene calls are TRBV20-1 and TRBJ1-4; D remains unclear. Trimming pared 2 bases from V and 2 bases from J, leaving 9 bases between. CDR3 length equals 14 residues. The germline CDR1 and CDR2 sequences are DFQATT and SNEGSKA (reference sequence). The CDR3 DNA reads TGCAGTGCTAGAAGAGGGAGTACTAATGAAAAACTGTTTTTT. This translates into CSARRGSTNEKLFF.

J is TRBJ1-1 and V is TRBV5-4; 7 positions match TRBD1. J was trimmed by 1 base and V by 0 bases; bases with no gene match: 3. The germline gives CDR1 SGHNT, CDR2 YYREEE (reference sequence). CDR3 length equals 15 residues. The CDR3 region is CASSLDRGPNTEAFF. The DNA of the CDR3 is TGTGCCAGCAGCTTGGACAGGGGTCCGAACACTGAAGCTTTCTTT. Supplemented by reference TRBV5-4 and TRBJ1-1, the full variable domain reads ETGVTQSPTHLIKTRGQQVTLRCSSQSGHNTVSWYQQALGQGPQFIFQYYREEENGRGNFPPRFSGLQFPNYSSELNVNALELDDSALYLCASSLDRGPNTEAFFGQGTRLTVV.

In this sample, this clonotype turned up many times. The CDR3 loop reads CASSLAGQGIANTEAFF. The CDR3 DNA is TGCGCCAGCAGCTTGGCCGGTCAGGGAATAGCGAACACTGAAGCTTTCTTT. This chain uses TRBV5-1 with TRBJ1-1, with D possibly matching TRBD1 (5 bases). The CDR3 runs 17 residues. V lost 0 bases, J lost 1 base, and 16 bases lay in between. Germline V CDR1 and CDR2: SGHRS, YFSETQ.

The chain has TRBV6-4 and TRBJ1-5; D unclear. Germline loops: CDR1 MRHNA, CDR2 SNTAGT. The V gene lost 10 bases and the J gene lost 3 bases, with 13 bases spanning the gap. This CDR3 has 13 residues. The DNA of the CDR3 is TGTGCCATCCGGCCCGGGGTCAATCAGCCCCAGCATTTT. Amino acids: CAIRPGVNQPQHF.

CDR3 amino acids: CASSRLINEQYF. DNA for the CDR3: TGTGCCAGCAGTCGACTAATCAACGAGCAGTACTTC. The J gene is TRBJ2-7, the V gene TRBV12-3 or TRBV12-4, with D possibly being TRBD2 (5 bases). CDR3 size: 12 residues. With 5 bases removed from V and 5 bases from J, the gap between germline ends came to 10 bases.

The J gene is TRBJ1-6, the V gene TRBV6-1; D is ambiguous. The germline gives CDR1 MNHNS, CDR2 SASEGT. The CDR3 is 12 amino acids. V was trimmed by 2 bases and J by 6 bases, leaving 2 bases between them. DNA of the CDR3: TGTGCCAGCAGTGAATCTAATTCACCCCTCCACTTT. Amino acids: CASSESNSPLHF.

This clonotype appeared a few times. The CDR3 loop is CASSLEGGKETQYF. The CDR3 DNA reads as TGCGCCAGCAGCTTGGAGGGCGGAAAAGAGACCCAGTACTTC. This chain links TRBV5-1 with TRBJ2-5; D is undetermined. V was clipped by 0 bases and J by 3 bases, with 9 bases between them. Germline lookup yields CDR1 SGHRS and CDR2 YFSETQ. The CDR3 has 14 amino acids.

This clonotype was seen only a few times. This chain uses TRBV29-1 with TRBJ1-2; D possibly corresponds to TRBD1 (5 bases). Germline lookup yields CDR1 SQVTM and CDR2 ANQGSEA. The CDR3 has 14 residues. Trimming cost V 0 bases and J 4 bases, with 12 bases left between them. In DNA form, the CDR3 reads TGCAGCGTTGAAGACAGGGTGTCTGGCTATGGCTACACCTTC. This gives the protein CSVEDRVSGYGYTF.

This clonotype was recorded at least ten times. The V call is TRBV7-2, the J call TRBJ1-1; no firm D call. Trimming took off 3 bases at V and 0 bases at J, with 8 bases between the two ends. CDR1 SGHTA and CDR2 FQGNSA come from the germline V gene. The CDR3 totals 14 residues. The CDR3 DNA follows: TGTGCCAGCAGCTTCTTACAGATGAACACTGAAGCTTTCTTT. Its translation is CASSFLQMNTEAFF.

There are many counts of this clonotype. The chain recombines TRBV6-5 with TRBJ1-3; TRBD1 matches 9 bases. Germline values: CDR1 MNHEY, CDR2 SVGAGI. This CDR3 spans 15 amino acids. The junction had 4 bases not matched to a gene; V was cut back by 0 bases and J by 7 bases. CDR3 protein: CASSYSRDRVNTIYF. CDR3 nucleotide sequence: TGTGCCAGCAGTTACTCGAGGGACAGGGTGAACACCATATATTTT.

This clonotype was seen ten or more times. The V gene is TRBV2, the J gene TRBJ2-2; D is unclear. The CDR3 is made up of 12 amino acids. Germline CDR1 reads SNHLY; CDR2 reads FYNNEI. V lost 6 bases to trimming and J lost 3 bases, with 5 bases between them. This chain's CDR3 is CASSLYTGELFF. The CDR3, as DNA: TGTGCCAGCAGCCTATACACCGGGGAGCTGTTTTTT.